The T cell receptor beta chain under discussion was sequenced for a study of cytomegalovirus exposure and HLA in healthy donors. Trimming stripped 1 base from V and 7 bases from J, with 8 bases between. This CDR3 has 12 residues. CDR1 is LNHDA and CDR2 is SQIVND in the germline V gene (reference sequence). Donors counted as nominally healthy when sampled, yet unrecorded immune exposures were likely. Whole-study results and caveats: V- and J-gene trimming of TCR beta was linked (in a later analysis) to a missense DCLRE1C variant.

As to this clone: Its antigen is as yet unknown.

Primers: 60 Vbeta forward and 13 Jbeta reverse. TCRdb keeps only in-frame clones here, not all; method: immunoSEQ multiplex PCR. The repertoire includes more than 90,000 clones, about two thirds of them detected once, and 5.9% sits in the top ten. This TCR was recovered from a boy aged 5-17 years in good health and CMV-seropositive. The rearrangement joins TRBV19 to TRBJ2-7; D is possibly TRBD2 (5 bases). Sequences were obtained from PBMCs. CDR3 in amino acids: CASSIGGREQYF. CDR3 bases: TGTGCCAGTAGTATAGGAGGGCGGGAGCAGTACTTC.